Detailed here is one T cell receptor (beta chain). The data were obtained in a study of cytotoxic CD8 clonotypes in ibrutinib-treated CLL. Study-level information: Response sampling occurred after a median 12 months of treatment (range 6 to 36). Mean values per sample were a few hundred thousand productive templates and 75,000 to 100,000 productive rearrangements.

The authors obtained roughly 1.8 micrograms of genomic DNA from cryopreserved PBMCs for TCR beta libraries. Sequencing sought depths of 1 in 200,000 to 1 in 1 million T cells. Repertoires were generated with immunoSEQ multiplex PCR, while TCRdb's copy carries only in-frame clones and drops some. This table has 70,000 to 80,000 clones, roughly 80% appearing once. V lost 3 bases, J lost 4 bases, and 9 bases stayed unmatched. Germline V CDR1 and CDR2: KGHSH, LQKENI. This CDR3 has 16 amino acids. The sample consisted of PBMCs, taken after 24 months of ibrutinib treatment. This receptor was obtained from a human donor with chronic lymphocytic leukemia. The chain carries TRBV18 and TRBJ2-7, with 10 positions matching TRBD2. The CDR3 coding sequence is TGTGCCAGCTCACCTACCTTAGCGGGAGGATGGTACGAGCAGTACTTC. Amino acid sequence: CASSPTLAGGWYEQYF. The entire variable domain, with the rest obtained from reference TRBV18 and TRBJ2-7, is as follows: NAGVMQNPRHLVRRRGQEARLRCSPMKGHSHVYWYRQLPEEGLKFMVYLQKENIIDESGMPKERFSAEFPKEGPSILRIQQVVRGDSAAYFCASSPTLAGGWYEQYFGPGTRLTVT.